This T cell receptor beta chain was captured by sequencing in a study of neurological immune-mediated disorders. 5'RACE with 10-nucleotide random UMIs generated the cDNA. TCRdb itself ran the 5' RACE reads through MiXCR, one entry per CDR3 protein. The top ten clones hold around 7% of a sample with 66,000 or so distinct CDR3 sequences, less than 5.5% of them seen once. There are many counts of this clonotype. Its antigen is unknown. V was shortened by 4 bases and J by 3 bases, with 13 bases between the two germline ends. This CDR3 comprises 14 residues. Germline V gene lookup returns CDR1 MGHRA and CDR2 YSYEKL. Study-wide results and limits: Expanded clones shared no identical CDR3 amino acid sequences across subjects, which suggested private TCR-beta repertoires in all groups. HTLV-1-associated myelopathy displayed the greatest TCR clonal expansion, and multiple sclerosis exhibited the smallest, lower than that of healthy controls.

This sequence was found in a man aged 30 to 39 with multiple sclerosis. The chain combines TRBV4-1 with TRBJ2-7; D may be TRBD2 (6 bases). The sample was PBMCs. The CDR3 region has the DNA TGCGCCAGCAGCCCGGGAGCCTGGAGCTACGAGCAGTACTTC. It yields the protein CASSPGAWSYEQYF.